Below, one T cell receptor (beta chain) is given with its context. Antigen unknown. The data were taken from a study of long-term antiretroviral therapy in people with HIV. Findings of the study overall: Adherence to ART, viral resistance and therapy changes lacked any data. Before ART, certain clones expanded, and these dominated the repertoire at all time points.

Survey level was the resolution at which the v3.0 immunoSEQ assay ran. Sequencing used immunoSEQ multiplex PCR; TCRdb keeps in-frame clones, though not all of them. The sample lists under 25,000 clones; more than 70% were seen once. V shed 4 bases, J shed 5 bases, and the junction held 5 bases outside the gene matches. There are 16 residues in the CDR3. From germline, CDR1 is LGHNA and CDR2 YSLEER. The receptor was isolated from a young man with HIV. The material sequenced was unsorted PBMCs, taken 0.5 years before starting antiretroviral therapy. The J gene is TRBJ2-2, the V gene TRBV4-3, with 12 bases matching TRBD2. CDR3 sequence reads: CASSRGTSGQTGELFF. The CDR3 coding sequence is TGCGCCAGCAGCCGAGGGACTAGCGGGCAGACCGGGGAGCTGTTTTTT.